This is a list of T cell receptor beta chains from one sample in a study of cytomegalovirus exposure and HLA in healthy donors. Sequencing used immunoSEQ multiplex PCR; TCRdb keeps in-frame clones, though not all of them. The profile shows about 150,000 clones, around 72% of them singletons. Sample: PBMCs. All receptors come from a man aged 40-50 years in good health and CMV-seronegative. The CDR3 runs from the conserved cysteine through the conserved F or W. The D gene is left open where the match is weak. Not every row has a clone size; where given, it reads once, few, many or a size class.

V gene	J gene	clone size	D gene	CDR3 DNA	CDR3 protein
TRBV28	TRBJ2-1	few	NA	TGTGCCAGCACCCCAGGGGTAGGGTTCCCCAGTGAGCAGTTCTTC	CASTPGVGFPSEQFF
TRBV7-3	TRBJ1-1	NA	NA	TGTGCCAGCAGCTTAGTCCGGACACGGAAAACTGAAGCTTTCTTT	CASSLVRTRKTEAFF
TRBV6-1	TRBJ1-4	NA	NA	TGTGCCAGCACGTGGGGGCGCGTTGAAAAACTGTTTTTT	CASTWGRVEKLFF
TRBV6-5	TRBJ2-7	NA	NA	TGTGCCAGCAGTGCGGGCCCGCACGAGCAGTACTTC	CASSAGPHEQYF
TRBV5-6	TRBJ2-7	NA	TRBD2	TGTGCCAGCAGCCAACCCGGGGAGGGTTGGCCCTACGAGCAGTACTTC	CASSQPGEGWPYEQYF
TRBV28	TRBJ1-4	NA	TRBD1	TGTGCCAGCAGGGGGACAGGGGATTCGGAAAAACTGTTTTTT	CASRGTGDSEKLFF
TRBV18	TRBJ2-1	NA	NA	TGTGCCAGCTCACCACGGGCGACAGACAATGAGCAGTTCTTC	CASSPRATDNEQFF
TRBV19	TRBJ1-4	NA	NA	TGTGCCAGTAGTATACCCTGGACAGCAACTAATGAAAAACTGTTTTTT	CASSIPWTATNEKLFF
TRBV14	TRBJ2-5	NA	NA	TGTGCCAGCAGCCAAGTGAGAGTATGGGAGACCCAGTACTTC	CASSQVRVWETQYF
TRBV9	TRBJ2-2	NA	TRBD1	TGTGCCAGCAGCGCGACCAGGGACAGAAGATACACCGGGGAGCTGTTTTTT	CASSATRDRRYTGELFF
TRBV19	TRBJ1-1	once	TRBD1	TGTGCCAGTAGTGAGGACAGGTTTAAAGCTTTCTTT	CASSEDRFKAFF
TRBV30	TRBJ1-2	NA	NA	TGTGCCTGGAGTGAAACTCGGGGTGGCTACACCTTC	CAWSETRGGYTF
TRBV4-1	TRBJ2-2	NA	NA	TGCGCCAGCAGCCAAGACGAGAGTTACACCGGGGAGCTGTTTTTT	CASSQDESYTGELFF
TRBV15	TRBJ2-3	NA	NA	TGTGCCACCAGCTTGGAGGGGGGGAGCACAGATACGCAGTATTTT	CATSLEGGSTDTQYF
TRBV10-2	TRBJ2-7	few	TRBD1	TGCGCCAGCAGTGCCCGGACAGGCGCGTGGGAGCAGTACTTC	CASSARTGAWEQYF
TRBV6-5	TRBJ2-7	NA	NA	TGTGCCAGCAGCCCAACACAGGGTAGCTCCTACGAGCAGTACTTC	CASSPTQGSSYEQYF
TRBV5-8	TRBJ2-5	NA	TRBD2	TGTGCCAGCGACCAGCGGGGTCAGCGAGAGACCCAGTACTTC	CASDQRGQRETQYF
TRBV7-9	TRBJ1-2	NA	NA	TGTGCCAGCAGCGCGGGCCTTGCCTATGGCTACACCTTC	CASSAGLAYGYTF
TRBV6-5	TRBJ1-3	few	TRBD1	TGTGCCAGCATACAGGGGGCGTTTGGAAACACCATATATTTT	CASIQGAFGNTIYF
TRBV29-1	TRBJ2-2	NA	NA	TGCAGCGTTTACGCACCTCCAGGCACCGGGGAGCTGTTTTTT	CSVYAPPGTGELFF
TRBV15	TRBJ2-7	once	TRBD1	TGTGCCACCAGCAGAGCTCCGGGACAGGGGACCTACGAGCAGTACTTC	CATSRAPGQGTYEQYF
TRBV9	TRBJ2-5	NA	TRBD1	TGTGCCAGCAGCCCCGGGACAGGGGGAAACCAAGAGACCCAGTACTTC	CASSPGTGGNQETQYF
TRBV6-5	TRBJ1-5	NA	TRBD1	TGTGCCAGCAGCTACGGAGGGGGCAGTCAGCCCCAGCATTTT	CASSYGGGSQPQHF
TRBV7-2	TRBJ2-6	once	TRBD1	TGTGCCAGCAGCACCTACAGGGGTGGGGCCAACGTCCTGACTTTC	CASSTYRGGANVLTF
TRBV19	TRBJ1-5	few	TRBD1	TGTGCCAGTAAAAGGGACAGTGATAGCAATCAGCCCCAGCATTTT	CASKRDSDSNQPQHF
TRBV27	TRBJ2-7	NA	NA	TGTGCCAGCACCCCAGGGGTAAGTTCCTACGAGCAGTACTTC	CASTPGVSSYEQYF
TRBV9	TRBJ1-1	NA	NA	TGTGCCAGCAGCCCGCGTTGGCAGCGCAACACTGAAGCTTTCTTT	CASSPRWQRNTEAFF
TRBV10-3	TRBJ1-1	NA	NA	TGTGCCATCAGTGAACTGGGGCTCACTGAAGCTTTCTTT	CAISELGLTEAFF
TRBV27	TRBJ2-1	NA	TRBD2	TGTGCCAGCAGTTTACTAGCGGGGGGGCTCCGGAATGAGCAGTTCTTC	CASSLLAGGLRNEQFF
TRBV4-1	TRBJ1-5	NA	NA	TGCGCCAGCAGCCAAGACAACTCCCTGGCGGGGGCAGACGGGCAGCCCCAGCATTTT	CASSQDNSLAGADGQPQHF
TRBV2	TRBJ1-2	NA	NA	TGTGCCAGCAGTAGTCAGTCTTATGGCTACACCTTC	CASSSQSYGYTF
TRBV19	TRBJ2-2	NA	NA	TGTGCCAGTAGTGCCTCTCCACCTAGGCGTGGGGAGCTGTTTTTT	CASSASPPRRGELFF
TRBV5-1	TRBJ1-4	NA	TRBD1	TGCGCCAGCAGCTCCGGACAGGTTAATGAAAAACTGTTTTTT	CASSSGQVNEKLFF
TRBV5-4	TRBJ1-6	few	TRBD1	TGTGCCAGCAGCCCGGACAGGCCGGGACCGCCCCTCCACTTT	CASSPDRPGPPLHF
TRBV4-3	TRBJ2-5	NA	TRBD2	TGCGCCAGCAGTCTAGCGGGAGGGCCAGAGACCCAGTACTTC	CASSLAGGPETQYF
TRBV25-1	TRBJ1-1	NA	NA	TGTGCCAGCAGTCGGGGTTGGGGGGACACTGAAGCTTTCTTT	CASSRGWGDTEAFF
TRBV2	TRBJ2-1	few	TRBD2	TGTGCCAGCAGTGAAATGGGGCGGGAGGGCTACAATGAGCAGTTCTTC	CASSEMGREGYNEQFF
TRBV10-1	TRBJ2-1	NA	TRBD1	TGCGCCAGCAGTGAGTCGACCTTCGGGACAGGGATCTCCAATGAGCAGTTCTTC	CASSESTFGTGISNEQFF